This entry concerns a single T cell receptor beta chain. Its antigen is not known. This CDR3 region has 11 residues. The germline CDR1 and CDR2 sequences are SEHNR and FQNEAQ (reference sequence). The data were produced by immunoSEQ multiplex PCR, yet TCRdb's version contains in-frame clones alone and is incomplete. The table has about 130,000 clones, approximately 94% seen once. This sample is drawn from a study of cytomegalovirus exposure and HLA in healthy donors. General observations from the study: Investigators reported fewer than 200 TCR beta chains as tied to cytomegalovirus. It was confirmed in vitro that a few of the CMV-associated chains were specific for CMV antigens. Many donors shared some public TCRs, even though most TCR sequences were rare.

Sequencing used PBMCs. The receptor's source is a man younger than 35 in good health and CMV-seropositive. The chain employs TRBV7-9 and TRBJ1-3; D is perhaps TRBD1 (5 bases). DNA of the CDR3: TGTGATAGGGGCCCTGGAAACACCATATATTTT. Amino acids: CDRGPGNTIYF.